Presented here are 28 T cell receptor beta chains from one specimen sequenced in a study of T cell responses to AZD1222 COVID-19 vaccine. TCRdb's table, derived via immunoSEQ multiplex PCR, lists solely in-frame clones and lacks some. The sample shows more than 120,000 clones, about 86% of them seen only once. The sample consisted of peripheral blood, taken 28 days after the second AZD1222 dose. These receptor sequences come from an adult who received the AZD1222 COVID-19 vaccine.

This clone appeared once. J is TRBJ2-1 and V is TRBV15, with D uncertain. Trimming pared 0 bases from V and 6 bases from J, leaving 12 bases between. Germline V CDR1 and CDR2: LNHNV, YYDKDF (reference sequence). CDR3 length: 15 amino acids. The CDR3 DNA is TGTGCCACCAGCAGAGATTCTGGCAGAGGCAATGAGCAGTTCTTC. Translating it yields CATSRDSGRGNEQFF.

This clone was seen only a few times. The V gene is TRBV7-9, the J gene TRBJ2-7; TRBD2 matches at 8 bases. Germline-derived CDR1 and CDR2 are SEHNR and FQNEAQ (reference sequence). The length of the CDR3 is 14 residues. The junction had 3 bases not matched to a gene; V was cut back by 2 bases and J by 3 bases. The CDR3 DNA reads TGTGCCAGCAGCTTATTCGGGAGGGACTACGAGCAGTACTTC. It codes for CASSLFGRDYEQYF.

The chain combines TRBV7-9 with TRBJ1-2; TRBD1 aligns across 9 bases. The V and J ends lost 5 bases and 6 bases, in that order; junction bases with no gene match: 10. Germline loops: CDR1 SEHNR, CDR2 FQNEAQ (reference sequence). The CDR3 consists of 15 residues. This CDR3 is CASSTSERDRDGYTF. As DNA, the CDR3 is TGTGCCAGCAGCACCTCCGAGCGGGACAGGGATGGCTACACCTTC.

The chain recombines TRBV4-1 with TRBJ1-1; D unresolved. The CDR3 runs 15 residues. CDR1 and CDR2 (germline): MGHRA, YSYEKL. The V and J ends lost 0 bases and 0 bases respectively, with 8 bases between them. The CDR3: CASSQETGLNTEAFF. The DNA of the CDR3 is TGCGCCAGCAGCCAAGAGACTGGGTTGAACACTGAAGCTTTCTTT.

The chain recombines TRBV2 with TRBJ2-1; 8 bases map to TRBD2. The germline V gene encodes CDR1 SNHLY and CDR2 FYNNEI. Trimming took 7 bases from V and 9 from J; bases not matched to a gene: 14. The CDR3 covers 15 residues. The DNA of the CDR3 is TGTGCCAGCAAAATCCCCGGGAGGGCGGGAGGTGAGCAGTTCTTC. It is translated as CASKIPGRAGGEQFF.

The J gene is TRBJ2-3, the V gene TRBV4-1; 7 positions agree with TRBD1. Germline V CDR1 and CDR2: MGHRA, YSYEKL. CDR3 length equals 17 residues. V was pared by 0 bases and J by 4 bases, with 10 bases of the junction left unmatched. The DNA for the CDR3 is TGCGCCAGCAGCCAAGAAGCAGTAGGGGGCAGCGCAGATACGCAGTATTTT. Protein sequence: CASSQEAVGGSADTQYF.

This chain uses TRBV18 with TRBJ2-3; possibly TRBD1 or TRBD2 for D (5 bases each). CDR1 is KGHSH, CDR2 LQKENI, per germline. The CDR3 covers 16 residues. The germline V and J ends were trimmed by 0 bases and 4 bases, with 14 bases remaining between them. CDR3 DNA sequence: TGTGCCAGCTCACCACCCATCGGGGTGGGGGCAGATACGCAGTATTTT. Its translation is CASSPPIGVGADTQYF.

This chain joins TRBV9 and TRBJ2-3; D gene uncertain. The CDR3 totals 14 residues. The V gene lost 0 bases and the J gene lost 4 bases, with 9 bases spanning the gap. The germline gives CDR1 SGDLS, CDR2 YYNGEE. The CDR3 nucleotides are TGTGCCAGCAGCGTAGAGAATATGGCAGATACGCAGTATTTT. It yields the protein CASSVENMADTQYF. Variable domain in full (rest from reference TRBV9 and TRBJ2-3): DSGVTQTPKHLITATGQRVTLRCSPRSGDLSVYWYQQSLDQGLQFLIQYYNGEERAKGNILERFSAQQFPDLHSELNLSSLELGDSALYFCASSVENMADTQYFGPGTRLTVL.

This chain links TRBV2 with TRBJ1-5; no clear D. This CDR3 has 15 amino acids. Germline V lookup: CDR1 SNHLY, CDR2 FYNNEI. The V and J ends lost 6 bases and 4 bases respectively, with 16 bases between them. The CDR3 nucleotides are TGTGCCAGCAGCGCCAACAAGGGCCGTAATCAGCCCCAGCATTTT. It translates to CASSANKGRNQPQHF.

This clone was recorded once. The J gene is TRBJ2-1, the V gene TRBV28; D is possibly TRBD2 (6 bases). Germline CDR1 and CDR2: MDHEN and SYDVKM. V gave up 7 bases and J gave up 0 bases, with 13 bases separating them. The length of the CDR3 is 15 residues. The CDR3: CASNARDSSYNEQFF. DNA for the CDR3: TGTGCCAGCAACGCACGGGACTCCTCCTACAATGAGCAGTTCTTC.

The J gene is TRBJ2-3, the V gene TRBV7-6; D might be TRBD2 (6 bases). Trimming removed 5 bases at V and 0 bases at J, with 15 bases between. Looked up from germline, CDR1 is SGHVS and CDR2 is FNYEAQ. CDR3 length equals 16 residues. In DNA, the CDR3 is TGTGCCAGCAGCCCCAGCCCCGGGGGTAGCACAGATACGCAGTATTTT. Translation: CASSPSPGGSTDTQYF.

J is TRBJ2-1 and V is TRBV30, with TRBD2 identical over 12 bases. V was clipped by 4 bases and J by 5 bases; unmatched bases: 6. Germline V CDR1 and CDR2: GTSNPN, SVGIG (reference sequence). There are 15 residues in the CDR3. CDR3 in amino acids: CAWKPTSGGNNEQFF. CDR3 nucleotides: TGTGCCTGGAAGCCCACTAGCGGGGGGAACAATGAGCAGTTCTTC.

The gene calls are TRBV15 and TRBJ2-3; 8 bases are a match to TRBD2. Per the germline V gene, CDR1 is LNHNV and CDR2 is YYDKDF (reference sequence). V lost 0 bases, J lost 7 bases, and 12 bases stayed unmatched. The CDR3 extends over 17 amino acids. CDR3 amino acids: CATSRDAAGGLQYTQYF. As DNA, the CDR3 is TGTGCCACCAGCAGAGATGCGGCGGGGGGCCTACAATATACGCAGTATTTT.

This chain joins TRBV6-4 and TRBJ1-2, with a weak D call TRBD1 (5 bases). V lost 4 bases and J lost 9, with 15 bases in between. CDR1 is MRHNA, CDR2 SNTAGT, per germline. The CDR3 covers 13 residues. The CDR3 nucleotides read TGTGCCAGCAGTGCGGGAGGGGAAGGTAGCTACACCTTC. Translated: CASSAGGEGSYTF.

The genes are TRBV6-5 and TRBJ2-7; 8 nucleotides align to TRBD1. The CDR3 totals 14 residues. With 2 bases clipped from V and 9 bases from J, the junction kept 9 bases outside the gene matches. CDR1 and CDR2 (germline): MNHEY, SVGAGI. The CDR3 spells CASSYHLGQGGQYF. The CDR3 coding sequence is TGTGCCAGCAGTTACCATCTCGGACAGGGCGGGCAGTACTTC.

The chain employs TRBV7-9 and TRBJ1-1; possibly TRBD1 for D (6 bases). The CDR3 length is 14 residues. V was pared by 5 bases and J by 1 base, with 11 bases between. Looked up from germline, CDR1 is SEHNR and CDR2 is FQNEAQ (reference sequence). The DNA for the CDR3 is TGTGCCAGCAGCCCAGGGGAACAGAACACTGAAGCTTTCTTT. It specifies CASSPGEQNTEAFF.

The chain carries TRBV30 and TRBJ2-7, with a tentative D call TRBD1 (6 bases). Germline V gene sequence: CDR1 GTSNPN, CDR2 SVGIG (reference sequence). V was cut by 5 bases and J by 2 bases, with 13 bases left in between. This CDR3 is 13 amino acids long. This CDR3 reads CAWSPDRAYEQYF. The CDR3 region has the DNA TGTGCCTGGTCACCGGACAGAGCCTACGAGCAGTACTTC.

The chain is built from TRBV18 and TRBJ2-3; a possible D gene is TRBD1 (6 bases). There are 13 residues in the CDR3. Germline-derived CDR1 and CDR2 are KGHSH and LQKENI. V lost 3 bases, J lost 6 bases, and 10 bases lay in between. The CDR3: CASSPDRKDTQYF. CDR3 nucleotide sequence: TGTGCCAGCTCACCGGACAGAAAGGATACGCAGTATTTT.

The chain recombines TRBV30 with TRBJ1-5, with D uncertain. The CDR3 contains 13 residues. Trimming pared 0 bases from V and 3 bases from J, leaving 6 bases between. Germline V gene data show CDR1 as GTSNPN and CDR2 as SVGIG (reference sequence). The CDR3 protein is CAWSVEYNQPQHF. The CDR3 DNA follows: TGTGCCTGGAGTGTAGAGTACAATCAGCCCCAGCATTTT.

The rearrangement joins TRBV16 to TRBJ2-2; TRBD1 might be the D (7 bases). Germline V gene data show CDR1 as KGHSY and CDR2 as FQNENV. CDR3 length equals 16 residues. V lost 3 bases and J 1 base, leaving 12 bases between the germline ends. This CDR3 reads CASSHQGGQNTGELFF. The DNA of the CDR3 is TGTGCCAGCAGCCACCAGGGGGGTCAGAACACCGGGGAGCTGTTTTTT.

The CDR3 protein is CASSPRDRGQETQYF. The CDR3 DNA sequence: TGCGCCAGCAGCCCCCGGGACAGGGGACAAGAGACCCAGTACTTC. V is TRBV4-1 and J is TRBJ2-5, with 10 positions matching TRBD1. After removal of 4 bases from V and 2 bases from J, the junction contained 4 bases not matched to a gene. This CDR3 region has 15 residues. Germline V lookup: CDR1 MGHRA, CDR2 YSYEKL.

This clone was counted between two and nine times. This CDR3 is also generated by other DNA sequences in the sample. V is TRBV11-1 and J is TRBJ2-3; D uncertain. This CDR3 region has 11 residues. V was trimmed by 6 bases and J by 0 bases, leaving 1 base between them. CDR1 SGHAT and CDR2 FQDESV come from the germline V gene (reference sequence). The CDR3 nucleotides are TGTGCCAGCAGGAGCACAGATACGCAGTATTTT. Translating gives CASRSTDTQYF.

This rearrangement joins TRBV18 to TRBJ1-6; D gene uncertain. The germline V gene encodes CDR1 KGHSH and CDR2 LQKENI. CDR3 length: 13 residues. The V and J ends lost 5 bases and 6 bases respectively, with 8 bases between them. CDR3 in amino acids: CASSRDSNSPLHF. For the CDR3, the DNA is TGTGCCAGCTCAAGGGATTCTAATTCACCCCTCCACTTT.

The gene calls are TRBV5-1 and TRBJ1-1; unclear D gene. V lost 0 bases and J lost 0, with 9 bases in between. Germline CDR1 is SGHRS and CDR2 is YFSETQ. This CDR3 has 15 residues. The CDR3 bases are TGCGCCAGCAGCTTGGGATCAGCAATGAACACTGAAGCTTTCTTT. This sequence encodes CASSLGSAMNTEAFF.

V is TRBV4-1 and J is TRBJ2-7; the D call may be TRBD1 or TRBD2 (5 bases each). Trimming shortened V by 0 bases and J by 3 bases, and 12 bases separated the two germline ends. Germline assignment: CDR1 MGHRA and CDR2 YSYEKL. This CDR3 spans 15 amino acids. The CDR3 DNA reads TGCGCCAGCAGCCAAGAGGGGGACGGATACTACGAGCAGTACTTC. Translating gives CASSQEGDGYYEQYF.

V is TRBV30 and J is TRBJ1-5; D unresolved. There are 14 residues in the CDR3. Germline CDR1 is GTSNPN and CDR2 is SVGIG (reference sequence). The V gene lost 3 bases and the J gene lost 6 bases, with 15 bases spanning the gap. Here the CDR3 reads CAWSGRTGGQPQHF. The CDR3 region has the DNA TGTGCCTGGAGCGGTCGAACGGGCGGTCAGCCCCAGCATTTT.

The rearrangement uses TRBV18 and TRBJ1-4; possibly TRBD1 for D (6 bases). The germline gives CDR1 KGHSH, CDR2 LQKENI. The germline V and J ends were trimmed by 0 bases and 5 bases, with 13 bases remaining between them. The CDR3 extends over 16 amino acids. Written as DNA, the CDR3 is TGTGCCAGCTCACCACCTAGTTGGACAGACAATGAAAAACTGTTTTTT. This encodes CASSPPSWTDNEKLFF.

The chain carries TRBV12-3 or TRBV12-4 and TRBJ2-1; D is ambiguous. V shed 2 bases and J shed 5 bases, with 4 bases lying between them. This CDR3 has 12 amino acids. CDR3 nucleotide sequence: TGTGCCAGCAGTTTAACTAACAATGAGCAGTTCTTC. It translates to CASSLTNNEQFF.